This is a list of T cell receptor beta chains from one sample in a study of cytomegalovirus exposure and HLA in healthy donors. Profiled with immunoSEQ multiplex PCR; TCRdb holds only in-frame clones, not every one. The sample has nearly 110,000 clones, over 70% seen once. The sample taken for sequencing was PBMCs. These receptors were collected from a boy aged 5-17 years in good health and CMV-seronegative. Each CDR3 is given with its conserved first and last residue. Each record gives: CDR3 length, D gene, V gene, clone size, J gene, CDR3 protein, CDR3 DNA. The D gene is left open where the match is weak. The listing skips clone size in some rows; elsewhere it reads once, few, many or a size class.

14	TRBD1	TRBV6-1	NA	TRBJ2-4	CASNPYRGQAIQYF	TGTGCCAGCAACCCATACAGGGGGCAGGCCATTCAGTACTTC
13	NA	TRBV11-3	NA	TRBJ2-7	CASSFHTSYEQYF	TGTGCCAGCAGCTTCCACACCTCCTACGAGCAGTACTTC
17	TRBD2	TRBV7-9	NA	TRBJ2-3	CASSPPGGGLGTDTQYF	TGTGCCAGCAGCCCCCCCGGGGGGGGCCTTGGCACAGATACGCAGTATTTT
12	TRBD1	TRBV2	few	TRBJ2-7	CAESQGAGEQYF	TGTGCCGAGTCACAGGGGGCCGGCGAGCAGTACTTC
14	TRBD1	TRBV15	NA	TRBJ2-1	CATTGTGRYNEQFF	TGTGCCACCACCGGGACAGGGAGGTACAATGAGCAGTTCTTC
13	NA	TRBV12-5	NA	TRBJ2-3	CASGLEEADTQYF	TGTGCTAGTGGTTTGGAGGAGGCAGATACGCAGTATTTT
13	NA	TRBV6-1	NA	TRBJ1-2	CASSGTVGYGYTF	TGTGCCAGCAGTGGGACAGTGGGCTATGGCTACACCTTC
15	TRBD2	TRBV30	NA	TRBJ2-1	CAWSLTSGDYNEQFF	TGTGCCTGGAGTTTGACTAGCGGGGATTACAATGAGCAGTTCTTC
14	TRBD1	TRBV28	NA	TRBJ2-7	CASNSGTGGYEQYF	TGTGCCAGCAACTCCGGGACAGGGGGTTACGAGCAGTACTTC
16	NA	TRBV18	NA	TRBJ1-5	CASSRSGFNSNQPQHF	TGTGCCAGCTCACGCAGCGGGTTCAATAGCAATCAGCCCCAGCATTTT
15	NA	TRBV7-9	NA	TRBJ2-7	CASSPEWGLNYEQYF	TGTGCCAGCAGCCCAGAGTGGGGCCTCAACTACGAGCAGTACTTC
18	TRBD2	TRBV11-3	NA	TRBJ2-7	CASSSRGLAGGYDYEQYF	TGTGCCAGCAGCTCGAGGGGACTAGCGGGAGGATATGACTACGAGCAGTACTTC
14	NA	TRBV28	NA	TRBJ2-7	CASSLPGEEDEQYF	TGTGCCAGCAGTTTACCGGGAGAAGAGGACGAGCAGTACTTC
14	NA	TRBV6-4	NA	TRBJ2-3	CASSAQGGTDTQYF	TGTGCCAGCAGTGCACAGGGAGGGACAGATACGCAGTATTTT
15	TRBD2	TRBV7-9	once	TRBJ2-1	CASSASGSSYNEQFF	TGTGCCAGCAGCGCTAGCGGGAGCTCCTACAATGAGCAGTTCTTC
18	NA	TRBV7-8	NA	TRBJ2-7	CASSPYPGTGLGSYEQYF	TGTGCCAGCAGCCCGTACCCCGGAACAGGGCTGGGGTCCTACGAGCAGTACTTC
13	TRBD1	TRBV5-4	NA	TRBJ1-2	CASSRRGEYGYTF	TGTGCCAGCAGCCGCAGGGGGGAGTATGGCTACACCTTC
17	TRBD1	TRBV25-1	NA	TRBJ2-7	CASSASPLGTGGIEQYF	TGTGCCAGCAGTGCCTCACCGCTCGGGACAGGGGGAATAGAGCAGTACTTC
14	NA	TRBV4-1	NA	TRBJ2-3	CASSLGGGADTQYF	TGCGCCAGCAGCCTAGGGGGGGGCGCAGATACGCAGTATTTT
12	NA	TRBV10-3	NA	TRBJ2-1	CAIRHADNEQFF	TGTGCCATCAGACACGCCGACAATGAGCAGTTCTTC
14	TRBD1	TRBV5-4	NA	TRBJ1-1	CATNRGEVYTEAFF	TGTGCGACCAACAGGGGAGAGGTTTACACTGAAGCTTTCTTT
15	TRBD1	TRBV9	few	TRBJ1-1	CASSVALTGGTEAFF	TGTGCCAGCAGCGTAGCCCTGACAGGGGGAACTGAAGCTTTCTTT
14	NA	TRBV19	NA	TRBJ1-1	CASSIGQMNTEAFF	TGTGCCAGTAGTATAGGGCAGATGAACACTGAAGCTTTCTTT
12	TRBD1	TRBV30	NA	TRBJ2-7	CAWTGGLYEQYF	TGTGCCTGGACAGGGGGCTTGTACGAGCAGTACTTC
15	TRBD2	TRBV28	NA	TRBJ2-7	CASSWGLAGVVEQYF	TGTGCCAGCAGTTGGGGACTAGCGGGAGTCGTCGAGCAGTACTTC
14	TRBD1	TRBV6-5	NA	TRBJ1-5	CASSRRQGTQPQHF	TGTGCCAGCAGTCGTAGACAGGGAACACAGCCCCAGCATTTT
16	TRBD1	TRBV7-2	NA	TRBJ1-1	CASSQYRDRVPTEAFF	TGTGCCAGCAGCCAGTACCGGGACAGGGTTCCCACTGAAGCTTTCTTT
15	NA	TRBV6-4	few	TRBJ2-3	CASSDSKGGTDTQYF	TGTGCCAGCAGTGACTCGAAAGGGGGCACAGATACGCAGTATTTT
16	TRBD2	TRBV11-2	NA	TRBJ2-3	CASSLPSGGATDTQYF	TGTGCCAGCAGCCTCCCTAGCGGGGGTGCCACAGATACGCAGTATTTT
14	NA	TRBV6-5	NA	TRBJ1-3	CASSYEASGNTIYF	TGTGCCAGCAGTTACGAAGCCTCTGGAAACACCATATATTTT
15	NA	TRBV30	NA	TRBJ2-1	CAWSVGLVGSDEQFF	TGTGCCTGGAGTGTAGGATTAGTTGGGAGCGATGAGCAGTTCTTC
15	NA	TRBV28	NA	TRBJ2-7	CASSLAQPRSYEQYF	TGTGCCAGCAGTTTAGCCCAGCCTAGGTCCTACGAGCAGTACTTC
12	NA	TRBV19	NA	TRBJ2-3	CASRGGGDTQYF	TGTGCCAGTAGGGGGGGAGGAGATACGCAGTATTTT
16	TRBD2	TRBV5-6	NA	TRBJ2-4	CASSLGRGGTKNIQYF	TGTGCCAGCAGCTTGGGCCGCGGGGGGACCAAAAACATTCAGTACTTC
14	NA	TRBV30	few	TRBJ2-3	CAWSVQAGVDTQYF	TGTGCCTGGAGTGTACAGGCAGGGGTAGATACGCAGTATTTT